This is a list of T cell receptor beta chains from one sample in a study of blood T cell repertoires in COVID-19. Here immunoSEQ multiplex PCR was the method, and the copy in TCRdb shows in-frame clones only, minus some. The table lists 150,000 to 200,000 clones, 75% to 90% of them singletons, with around 13% in the top ten. Sequencing was performed on PBMCs or T cells enriched from blood (not recorded which). Receptor source: a woman in her sixties who had recovered from COVID-19. CDR3s include the opening cysteine and the closing phenylalanine or tryptophan. Each record gives: CDR3 length, clone size, D gene, V gene, J gene, CDR3 protein, CDR3 DNA. A D gene is named only where the DNA matches it firmly. Expanded clones get a size class; other rows say once, few or many, or leave the size out.

length: 15
size: few
D: TRBD1
V: TRBV14
J: TRBJ1-2
CDR3: CASSQQATGTYGYTF
DNA: TGTGCCAGCAGCCAGCAAGCGACAGGGACCTATGGCTACACCTTC

length: 14
size: NA
D: NA
V: TRBV29-1
J: TRBJ2-4
CDR3: CSVADSYSQNIQYF
DNA: TGCAGCGTTGCGGACAGCTATAGCCAAAACATTCAGTACTTC

length: 13
size: NA
D: TRBD1
V: TRBV7-2
J: TRBJ1-2
CDR3: CASSSGQGRGYTF
DNA: TGTGCCAGCAGCTCCGGACAGGGCCGTGGCTACACCTTC

length: 16
size: NA
D: TRBD1
V: TRBV6-1
J: TRBJ1-4
CDR3: CASSGGLDRAREKLFF
DNA: TGTGCCAGCAGTGGGGGGTTGGACAGGGCTCGAGAAAAACTGTTTTTT

length: 14
size: NA
D: NA
V: TRBV19
J: TRBJ2-1
CDR3: CASSISGVYNEQFF
DNA: TGTGCCAGTAGTATCTCGGGAGTTTACAATGAGCAGTTCTTC

length: 14
size: NA
D: NA
V: TRBV2
J: TRBJ1-1
CDR3: CASRSVVRNTEAFF
DNA: TGTGCCAGCAGGTCCGTTGTGCGTAACACTGAAGCTTTCTTT

length: 15
size: NA
D: TRBD2
V: TRBV7-9
J: TRBJ2-1
CDR3: CASSLMGLAGAAQFF
DNA: TGTGCCAGCAGCTTAATGGGACTAGCGGGAGCAGCGCAGTTCTTC

length: 13
size: few
D: NA
V: TRBV29-1
J: TRBJ2-5
CDR3: CSVGGQLGETQYF
DNA: TGCAGCGTGGGGGGGCAGCTTGGGGAGACCCAGTACTTC

length: 19
size: NA
D: TRBD2
V: TRBV19
J: TRBJ2-1
CDR3: CASSMPGLAGGSSYNEQFF
DNA: TGTGCCAGTAGTATGCCGGGACTAGCGGGGGGTAGCTCCTACAATGAGCAGTTCTTC

length: 15
size: NA
D: TRBD2
V: TRBV10-3
J: TRBJ2-7
CDR3: CAISDRLAGGYEQYF
DNA: TGTGCCATCAGTGACCGGCTAGCGGGGGGTTACGAGCAGTACTTC

length: 12
size: NA
D: NA
V: TRBV5-6
J: TRBJ1-2
CDR3: CASSPVAGGYTF
DNA: TGTGCCAGCAGCCCCGTGGCAGGGGGCTACACCTTC

length: 14
size: NA
D: TRBD1
V: TRBV2
J: TRBJ1-4
CDR3: CASSRQGLNEKLFF
DNA: TGTGCCAGCAGCCGACAGGGCCTGAATGAAAAACTGTTTTTT

length: 12
size: NA
D: NA
V: TRBV7-9
J: TRBJ2-1
CDR3: CASSLGPPLQFF
DNA: TGTGCCAGCAGCTTAGGGCCCCCGTTACAGTTCTTC

length: 17
size: NA
D: TRBD1
V: TRBV28
J: TRBJ1-2
CDR3: CASSLWGGQGARDGYTF
DNA: TGTGCCAGCAGTTTATGGGGCGGACAGGGGGCAAGGGATGGCTACACCTTC

length: 14
size: NA
D: TRBD1
V: TRBV10-1
J: TRBJ1-4
CDR3: CASSIGQGGEKLFF
DNA: TGCGCCAGCAGTATTGGACAGGGGGGTGAAAAACTGTTTTTT

length: 17
size: NA
D: TRBD1
V: TRBV5-8
J: TRBJ2-1
CDR3: CASSKNRGEAWYNEQFF
DNA: TGTGCCAGCAGCAAGAACAGGGGCGAAGCTTGGTACAATGAGCAGTTCTTC

length: 15
size: NA
D: TRBD1
V: TRBV7-2
J: TRBJ1-1
CDR3: CASSSPRQGNTEAFF
DNA: TGTGCCAGCAGCTCGCCCAGACAGGGGAACACTGAAGCTTTCTTT

length: 20
size: NA
D: TRBD2
V: TRBV7-3
J: TRBJ2-6
CDR3: CASSLIPGVAGGPGANVLTF
DNA: TGTGCCAGCAGCTTAATCCCCGGGGTAGCGGGGGGGCCGGGGGCCAACGTCCTGACTTTC

length: 13
size: NA
D: NA
V: TRBV2
J: TRBJ1-3
CDR3: CASSDVSGNTIYF
DNA: TGTGCCAGCAGTGATGTATCGGGAAACACCATATATTTT

length: 14
size: NA
D: NA
V: TRBV5-5
J: TRBJ1-2
CDR3: CASSPTRGGVGYTF
DNA: TGTGCCAGCAGCCCTACCCGCGGGGGAGTTGGCTACACCTTC

length: 12
size: NA
D: TRBD1
V: TRBV27
J: TRBJ1-2
CDR3: CASRGQGWGYTF
DNA: TGTGCCAGCAGGGGACAGGGCTGGGGCTACACCTTC

length: 15
size: NA
D: NA
V: TRBV27
J: TRBJ1-1
CDR3: CASSLSFLVHAEAFF
DNA: TGTGCCAGCAGTTTATCTTTTTTAGTTCACGCTGAAGCTTTCTTT